The entry below describes one TCR beta chain. Its antigen is as yet unknown. Only in-frame clones appear in the TCRdb table, and some are missing; sequencing was by immunoSEQ multiplex PCR. The table includes about 17,000 clones, about 80% detected once. The record originates from a study of CD4 T cells in relation to SARS-CoV-2 and coronaviruses. Overall study context: After 10 days of antigen culture, PBMC TCR beta CDR3s were sequenced. The negative reference was HIV-1 Nef peptide pool or peptide-free culture.

CD4+ T cells from unexposed donors were obtained before the COVID-19 pandemic (2011-2018). The cells were cultured for 10 days before CD4+ T cells were isolated. V dropped 3 bases and J dropped 4 bases, with 12 bases sitting between them. The CDR3 is 14 amino acids. Germline values: CDR1 LNHDA, CDR2 SQIVND (reference sequence). Study-level results: Compared with monoreactive clones, crossreactive clones showed significantly weaker SARS-CoV-2 expansion. No donor gave both pre-pandemic and post-infection samples.

V usage is TRBV19 and J usage is TRBJ1-2; TRBD1 might be the D (5 bases). The source material was CD4+ T cells from PBMCs, cultured in vitro. This TCR came from a human donor in good health. CDR3 loop: CASSIESRVYGYTF. The DNA of the CDR3 is TGTGCCAGTAGTATTGAGTCCAGGGTCTATGGCTACACCTTC.